This is a list of T cell receptor beta chains from one sample in a study of blood T cell repertoires in COVID-19. Profiled with immunoSEQ multiplex PCR; TCRdb holds only in-frame clones, not every one. The sample carries approximately 100,000 clones, approximately 90% recorded once. The sequencing input was peripheral blood. The receptors come from a human donor with acute or convalescent COVID-19. The donor label of this sample is uncertain. The CDR3 runs from the conserved cysteine through the conserved F or W. The order of the fields is D gene, J gene, clone size, V gene, CDR3 protein, CDR3 DNA. D genes are given only for firm matches. A clone size is listed for some rows: how often the clone was seen (once, few, many), or a class if it is expanded.

d_gene: NA; j_gene: TRBJ1-1; abundance: NA; v_gene: TRBV27; CDR3aa: CASSLTGSNTEAFF; CDR3nt: TGTGCCAGCAGTTTAACAGGGTCGAACACTGAAGCTTTCTTT
d_gene: NA; j_gene: TRBJ1-1; abundance: NA; v_gene: TRBV6-1; CDR3aa: CASSEASGVTEAFF; CDR3nt: TGTGCCAGCAGTGAAGCGTCCGGAGTCACTGAAGCTTTCTTT
d_gene: TRBD2; j_gene: TRBJ2-2; abundance: NA; v_gene: TRBV7-8; CDR3aa: CASSPTGGRGTGELFF; CDR3nt: TGTGCCAGCAGCCCTACGGGGGGTCGGGGTACCGGGGAGCTGTTTTTT
d_gene: TRBD2; j_gene: TRBJ2-1; abundance: NA; v_gene: TRBV3-1/TRBV3-2; CDR3aa: CASSQGLAGAYNEQFF; CDR3nt: TGTGCCAGCAGCCAAGGGCTAGCGGGGGCCTACAATGAGCAGTTCTTC
d_gene: TRBD1; j_gene: TRBJ1-5; abundance: once; v_gene: TRBV19; CDR3aa: CASSRGQQGSNQPQHF; CDR3nt: TGTGCCAGTAGTCGTGGACAACAGGGGAGCAATCAGCCCCAGCATTTT
d_gene: TRBD1; j_gene: TRBJ1-1; abundance: once; v_gene: TRBV2; CDR3aa: CASRYSGTGVTEAFF; CDR3nt: TGTGCCAGCAGGTACAGCGGGACAGGGGTCACTGAAGCTTTCTTT
d_gene: NA; j_gene: TRBJ1-1; abundance: NA; v_gene: TRBV3-1/TRBV3-2; CDR3aa: CASSQGRYTEAFF; CDR3nt: TGTGCCAGCAGCCAAGGCCGGTATACTGAAGCTTTCTTT
d_gene: TRBD1; j_gene: TRBJ1-6; abundance: NA; v_gene: TRBV5-1; CDR3aa: CASSEGAYDNSPLHF; CDR3nt: TGCGCCAGCAGCGAGGGGGCCTACGATAATTCACCCCTCCACTTT
d_gene: TRBD1; j_gene: TRBJ2-7; abundance: NA; v_gene: TRBV11-2; CDR3aa: CASSLVNRDRKKKGYEQYF; CDR3nt: TGTGCCAGCAGCTTAGTAAACCGGGACAGAAAAAAAAAGGGCTACGAGCAGTACTTC
d_gene: TRBD2; j_gene: TRBJ2-1; abundance: NA; v_gene: TRBV3-1/TRBV3-2; CDR3aa: CASSHRLAGVTTYNEQFF; CDR3nt: TGTGCCAGCAGCCACCGGCTAGCGGGAGTGACAACCTACAATGAGCAGTTCTTC
d_gene: NA; j_gene: TRBJ1-2; abundance: few; v_gene: TRBV9; CDR3aa: CASSVQGGGNYGYTF; CDR3nt: TGTGCCAGCAGCGTTCAGGGTGGTGGGAACTATGGCTACACCTTC
d_gene: NA; j_gene: TRBJ1-2; abundance: NA; v_gene: TRBV4-1; CDR3aa: CASSQGRGGPLYGYTF; CDR3nt: TGCGCCAGCAGCCAAGGGAGGGGCGGACCTCTTTATGGCTACACCTTC
d_gene: TRBD1; j_gene: TRBJ2-7; abundance: NA; v_gene: TRBV6-1; CDR3aa: CASSDNSGQQSLYEQYF; CDR3nt: TGTGCCAGCAGTGACAACTCGGGACAGCAAAGCCTCTACGAGCAGTACTTC
d_gene: TRBD1; j_gene: TRBJ2-2; abundance: NA; v_gene: TRBV19; CDR3aa: CASSIGLQGAVTGELFF; CDR3nt: TGTGCCAGTAGTATAGGCCTACAGGGGGCGGTCACCGGGGAGCTGTTTTTT
d_gene: TRBD2; j_gene: TRBJ2-3; abundance: NA; v_gene: TRBV19; CDR3aa: CASTETSGGTDTQYF; CDR3nt: TGTGCCAGTACGGAGACTAGCGGGGGAACAGATACGCAGTATTTT
d_gene: TRBD1; j_gene: TRBJ2-7; abundance: NA; v_gene: TRBV3-1/TRBV3-2; CDR3aa: CASSRDRGTPYF; CDR3nt: TGTGCCAGCAGCAGGGACAGGGGGACCCCGTACTTC
d_gene: TRBD1; j_gene: TRBJ2-2; abundance: NA; v_gene: TRBV7-2; CDR3aa: CASSPGTGGLTGELFF; CDR3nt: TGTGCCAGCAGCCCCGGGACAGGGGGCTTAACCGGGGAGCTGTTTTTT
d_gene: TRBD2; j_gene: TRBJ2-3; abundance: NA; v_gene: TRBV7-2; CDR3aa: CASSPRVAGGLDTQYF; CDR3nt: TGTGCCAGCAGCCCTAGGGTAGCGGGAGGGTTGGATACGCAGTATTTT
d_gene: TRBD1; j_gene: TRBJ1-5; abundance: NA; v_gene: TRBV7-2; CDR3aa: CASSPYRQGDQPQHF; CDR3nt: TGTGCCAGCAGCCCTTACAGACAGGGAGATCAGCCCCAGCATTTT
d_gene: TRBD2; j_gene: TRBJ2-1; abundance: NA; v_gene: TRBV28; CDR3aa: CASTGGGSYNEQFF; CDR3nt: TGTGCCAGCACGGGGGGAGGGTCCTACAATGAGCAGTTCTTC
d_gene: TRBD1; j_gene: TRBJ1-1; abundance: NA; v_gene: TRBV6-5; CDR3aa: CASRILPGGNTEAFF; CDR3nt: TGTGCCAGCAGGATCCTGCCAGGGGGGAACACTGAGGCTTTCTTT
d_gene: NA; j_gene: TRBJ1-3; abundance: NA; v_gene: TRBV6-2/TRBV6-3; CDR3aa: CASSYGGTFSGNTIYF; CDR3nt: TGTGCCAGCAGTTACGGAGGGACCTTCTCTGGAAACACCATATATTTT
d_gene: NA; j_gene: TRBJ1-5; abundance: NA; v_gene: TRBV7-3; CDR3aa: CASSLPNQPQHF; CDR3nt: TGTGCCAGCAGCCTACCCAATCAGCCCCAGCATTTT
d_gene: NA; j_gene: TRBJ2-3; abundance: NA; v_gene: TRBV27; CDR3aa: CASSSEKGFTDTQYF; CDR3nt: TGTGCCAGCAGCTCCGAGAAGGGGTTCACAGATACGCAGTATTTT
d_gene: TRBD1; j_gene: TRBJ2-1; abundance: NA; v_gene: TRBV10-3; CDR3aa: CAISEGQGALNEQFF; CDR3nt: TGTGCCATCAGTGAGGGACAGGGGGCGTTAAATGAGCAGTTCTTC
d_gene: NA; j_gene: TRBJ2-2; abundance: NA; v_gene: TRBV7-9; CDR3aa: CASSRGTTGELFF; CDR3nt: TGTGCCAGCAGTCGGGGGACCACCGGGGAGCTGTTTTTT
d_gene: NA; j_gene: TRBJ2-1; abundance: NA; v_gene: TRBV4-3; CDR3aa: CASSPTIAVVNEQFF; CDR3nt: TGCGCCAGCAGCCCCACTATCGCCGTCGTGAATGAGCAGTTCTTC
d_gene: NA; j_gene: TRBJ1-6; abundance: NA; v_gene: TRBV19; CDR3aa: CASSIGVPYNSPLHF; CDR3nt: TGTGCCAGTAGTATAGGTGTCCCGTATAATTCACCCCTCCACTTT
d_gene: NA; j_gene: TRBJ1-1; abundance: NA; v_gene: TRBV3-1/TRBV3-2; CDR3aa: CASSQDWVLVAANTEAFF; CDR3nt: TGTGCCAGCAGCCAAGATTGGGTCTTAGTGGCGGCGAACACTGAAGCTTTCTTT
d_gene: TRBD2; j_gene: TRBJ2-3; abundance: NA; v_gene: TRBV7-9; CDR3aa: CASSLRIAGAADTQYF; CDR3nt: TGTGCCAGCAGCTTACGGATAGCGGGAGCGGCAGATACGCAGTATTTT
d_gene: NA; j_gene: TRBJ2-7; abundance: NA; v_gene: TRBV3-1/TRBV3-2; CDR3aa: CASSQGFLPSYEQYF; CDR3nt: TGTGCCAGCAGCCAAGGTTTCCTTCCCAGTTACGAGCAGTACTTC
d_gene: NA; j_gene: TRBJ1-3; abundance: NA; v_gene: TRBV27; CDR3aa: CASSLSFGGRGNTIYF; CDR3nt: TGTGCCAGCAGTCTCTCCTTCGGAGGGAGGGGAAACACCATATATTTT
d_gene: NA; j_gene: TRBJ2-1; abundance: NA; v_gene: TRBV7-3; CDR3aa: CASSLTGGNEQFF; CDR3nt: TGTGCCAGCAGCTTAACTGGGGGGAACGAGCAGTTCTTC
d_gene: NA; j_gene: TRBJ1-5; abundance: NA; v_gene: TRBV28; CDR3aa: CASRPQGSGNQPQHF; CDR3nt: TGTGCCAGCAGACCACAGGGATCGGGCAATCAGCCCCAGCATTTT
d_gene: TRBD2; j_gene: TRBJ2-2; abundance: NA; v_gene: TRBV2; CDR3aa: CASSEGLAGGPGYTGELFF; CDR3nt: TGTGCCAGCAGTGAGGGACTAGCGGGAGGGCCCGGGTACACCGGGGAGCTGTTTTTT
d_gene: TRBD1; j_gene: TRBJ2-1; abundance: NA; v_gene: TRBV28; CDR3aa: CASSFGTGVGGQFF; CDR3nt: TGTGCCAGCAGTTTCGGGACAGGGGTCGGTGGGCAGTTCTTC
d_gene: TRBD2; j_gene: TRBJ2-7; abundance: NA; v_gene: TRBV5-4; CDR3aa: CASSLLLAGGSYEQYF; CDR3nt: TGTGCCAGCAGCTTGTTACTAGCGGGGGGCTCCTACGAGCAGTACTTC